These 14 T cell receptor beta chains were all obtained from the same sample, sequenced in a study of blood T cell repertoires in COVID-19. Assay used: immunoSEQ multiplex PCR; TCRdb lists only in-frame clones, some missing. This sample carries under 250,000 clones, about 80% of them seen once, and the ten largest clones take approximately 4.9%. What was sequenced was PBMCs or T cells enriched from blood (not recorded which). The receptors stem from a woman aged 45 to 65 who had been exposed to COVID-19.

This chain links TRBV6-5 with TRBJ1-3; D perhaps matches TRBD1 (6 bases). The CDR3 runs 14 residues. V lost 6 bases, J lost 4 bases, and 13 bases lay in between. Per the germline V gene, CDR1 is MNHEY and CDR2 is SVGAGI. The CDR3 DNA sequence: TGTGCCAGCAGCGCCGGGACACTCGGAAACACCATATATTTT. Its translation is CASSAGTLGNTIYF.

The V call is TRBV5-1, the J call TRBJ1-1; the D gene is possibly TRBD1 (5 bases). V gave up 0 bases and J gave up 3 bases, with 12 bases separating them. The CDR3 is 15 residues long. CDR1 and CDR2 (germline): SGHRS, YFSETQ. The CDR3 region is CASSLALGGDTEAFF. Here the CDR3 DNA reads TGCGCCAGCAGCTTGGCCCTCGGGGGGGACACTGAAGCTTTCTTT.

This clone was recorded a few times. The V gene is TRBV5-6, the J gene TRBJ2-2, with 7 bases lining up with TRBD1. V gave up 2 bases and J gave up 1 base; unmatched junction bases: 8. The CDR3 has 17 amino acids. CDR1 is SGHDT, CDR2 YYEEEE, per germline. The CDR3: CASSLQLGQLNTGELFF. For the CDR3, the DNA is TGTGCCAGCAGCTTACAGCTGGGACAGCTGAACACCGGGGAGCTGTTTTTT. Based on the CDR3 plus reference TRBV5-6 and TRBJ2-2, the full variable domain is DAGVTQSPTHLIKTRGQQVTLRCSPKSGHDTVSWYQQALGQGPQFIFQYYEEEERQRGNFPDRFSGHQFPNYSSELNVNALLLGDSALYLCASSLQLGQLNTGELFFGEGSRLTVL.

The V call is TRBV11-2, the J call TRBJ1-1; no clear D gene. The germline CDR1 and CDR2 sequences are SGHAT and FQNNGV. The V and J ends lost 7 bases and 8 bases respectively, with 14 bases between them. The CDR3 loop spans 12 amino acids. CDR3 protein: CASTNTAGEAFF. Here the CDR3 DNA reads TGTGCCAGCACCAATACGGCGGGGGAAGCTTTCTTT.

This clone was recorded once. The J gene is TRBJ2-3, the V gene TRBV9; 9 nucleotides align to TRBD2. This CDR3 contains 16 residues. V was pared by 4 bases and J by 4 bases, with 10 bases of the junction left unmatched. Germline CDR1 SGDLS, CDR2 YYNGEE. The CDR3 nucleotides read TGTGCCAGCAGCCTTTCTAGCGGGGTTCGAGCAGATACGCAGTATTTT. This gives the protein CASSLSSGVRADTQYF.

To note about this clone: At one end, the junction sequence differs from germline, possibly due to a read error. The chain carries TRBV6-6 and TRBJ2-2; 7 bases are a match to TRBD1. This CDR3 is 15 amino acids long. From germline, CDR1 is MNHNY and CDR2 SVGAGI (reference sequence). The CDR3, as DNA: TGTGCCAGCCGTTACTCGACAGGGAGCACCGGGGAGCTGTTTTTT. Encoded protein: CASRYSTGSTGELFF.

This clone was seen once. The rearrangement links TRBV18 to TRBJ1-3, with 8 bases identical to TRBD1. V was pared by 2 bases and J by 0 bases, with 6 bases of the junction left unmatched. In germline, CDR1 is KGHSH, CDR2 LQKENI. The CDR3 covers 17 residues. As DNA, the CDR3 is TGTGCCAGCTCACCAGGACAGGGAAGGAGCTCTGGAAACACCATATATTTT. Translation gives CASSPGQGRSSGNTIYF.

The genes are TRBV6-6 and TRBJ1-2; 8 bases match TRBD1. CDR1 and CDR2 (germline): MNHNY, SVGAGI (reference sequence). The CDR3 totals 16 residues. V lost 0 bases and J lost 4; bases outside the gene matches: 7. The CDR3 sequence: CASSYSRQGRGYGYTF. CDR3 bases: TGTGCCAGCAGTTACTCCCGACAGGGGCGAGGCTATGGCTACACCTTC.

Here the CDR3 DNA reads TGTGCCAGCAGTTTATCTAGCCCCATCACAGATACGCAGTATTTT. This codes for CASSLSSPITDTQYF. The rearrangement links TRBV27 to TRBJ2-3; no firm D call. This CDR3 has 15 residues. V shed 0 bases and J shed 2 bases, with 9 bases lying between them. From germline, CDR1 is MNHEY and CDR2 SMNVEV (reference sequence).

The table lists this clone with a few counts. The rearrangement joins TRBV2 to TRBJ2-7; 8 nucleotides match TRBD2. The junction had 8 bases not matched to a gene; V was cut back by 4 bases and J by 3 bases. Per the germline V gene, CDR1 is SNHLY and CDR2 is FYNNEI. There are 15 residues in the CDR3. CDR3 protein: CASSGGTSSVYEQYF. The CDR3 DNA reads as TGTGCCAGCAGTGGTGGGACTAGTTCAGTCTACGAGCAGTACTTC.

The V gene is TRBV11-2, the J gene TRBJ2-3; 11 bases map to TRBD1. The CDR3 is 15 residues long. CDR1 and CDR2 from the germline V gene are SGHAT and FQNNGV. V shed 5 bases, J shed 3 bases, and the junction held 4 bases outside the gene matches. CDR3 coding DNA: TGTGCCAGCAGCCCCGGGACAGGGGGAACAGATACGCAGTATTTT. It codes for CASSPGTGGTDTQYF.

This rearrangement joins TRBV21-1 to TRBJ1-2; the table's D call, TRBD1, has no DNA check behind it. TRBV21-1 is a pseudogene locus. This CDR3 region has 17 residues. CDR3 in DNA: TGTGCCAGCAGCCATCGGCCGGGACAGGGGGCCGACTATGGCTACACCTTC. Its protein product is CASSHRPGQGADYGYTF.

The J gene is TRBJ2-1, the V gene TRBV6-2 or TRBV6-3; 7 nucleotides line up with TRBD2. The CDR3 loop spans 15 amino acids. Germline assignment: CDR1 MNHEY and CDR2 SVGEGT. V trimming: 2 bases; J trimming: 2 bases; junction bases outside the gene matches: 3. The CDR3 DNA reads as TGTGCCAGCAGTTACATGGCGGGGGCCTACAATGAGCAGTTCTTC. This sequence encodes CASSYMAGAYNEQFF.

The chain links TRBV6-5 to TRBJ2-7; TRBD2 agrees at 7 bases. CDR1 MNHEY and CDR2 SVGAGI come from the germline V gene. There are 14 residues in the CDR3. The ends lost 8 bases at V and 6 bases at J; junction bases unmatched: 13. CDR3 protein: CASGGDRPLPEQYF. The CDR3 DNA reads as TGTGCCAGCGGGGGGGACCGACCATTACCCGAGCAGTACTTC.